A single sample gave rise to the 20 T cell receptor beta chains below, sequenced in a study of shared clonotypes between healthy human individuals. Only CD45RO-negative cells positively selected for CCR7 counted as naive CD8 cells, so terminally differentiated effector memory CD45RA+ cells were excluded. Data came from immunoSEQ multiplex PCR; TCRdb stores just in-frame clones and leaves some out. In the table there are about 800,000 clones, about 97% of which are singletons. Sequences were obtained from naive CD8+ T cells sorted from blood. These TCRs come from a young man in good health.

The chain is built from TRBV28 and TRBJ2-2, with TRBD1 as a possible D gene (6 bases). The V end was cut by 4 bases, the J end by 1 base, with 13 bases between. The CDR3 contains 16 residues. CDR1 is MDHEN, CDR2 SYDVKM, per germline. The CDR3 bases are TGTGCCAGCAGTTCGGTGGACAGCCGGAACACCGGGGAGCTGTTTTTT. It is translated as CASSSVDSRNTGELFF.

This chain joins TRBV10-2 and TRBJ2-1, with TRBD2 matching 13 bases. V gave up 6 bases and J gave up 5 bases; unmatched junction bases: 7. The germline V gene has CDR1 WSHSY and CDR2 SAAADI. This CDR3 contains 16 residues. The CDR3 region has the DNA TGCGCCAGCAGGAGGGGGACTAGCGGGATTAACAATGAGCAGTTCTTC. It encodes CASRRGTSGINNEQFF.

About this clone itself: At the DNA level, this CDR3 is encoded by other sequences in the same sample as well. The chain joins TRBV5-1 to TRBJ2-7, with TRBD1 matching 7 bases. Germline loops: CDR1 SGHRS, CDR2 YFSETQ. The CDR3 has 13 residues. Trimming took 7 bases from V and 0 from J; bases not matched to a gene: 4. The CDR3 bases are TGCGCCAGCTGGGGACAGAGCTCCTACGAGCAGTACTTC. Translation: CASWGQSSYEQYF.

This chain uses TRBV13 with TRBJ2-7; possibly TRBD2 for D (5 bases). Trimming removed 4 bases at V and 3 bases at J, with 7 bases between. From germline, CDR1 is PRHDT and CDR2 FYEKMQ (reference sequence). CDR3 length: 12 amino acids. This CDR3 reads CASSSRDYEQYF. The DNA of the CDR3 is TGTGCCAGCAGCTCCCGGGACTACGAGCAGTACTTC.

V gene TRBV7-6 combines with J gene TRBJ1-5; TRBD1 is a possible D gene (6 bases). Deletions cut 2 bases from V and 5 bases from J, with 22 bases between. From germline, CDR1 is SGHVS and CDR2 FNYEAQ. The CDR3 has 18 amino acids. The CDR3 nucleotides read TGTGCCAGCAGCTTAAGGCCAACAGGGAGAGGGTCCGATCAGCCCCAGCATTTT. This codes for CASSLRPTGRGSDQPQHF.

The V and J genes are TRBV19 and TRBJ2-7; 9 nucleotides align to TRBD1. The CDR3 has 14 residues. CDR1 is LNHDA, CDR2 SQIVND, per germline (reference sequence). V was clipped by 3 bases and J by 5 bases; unmatched bases: 5. Here the CDR3 DNA reads TGTGCCAGTAGTATCCCGGGACAGGGCCACGAGCAGTACTTC. Residues: CASSIPGQGHEQYF.

Note on this clone: Other DNA sequences in this sample translate to the same CDR3. This rearrangement joins TRBV27 to TRBJ2-3; D is unresolved. The CDR3 runs 11 residues. The germline V and J ends were trimmed by 6 bases and 6 bases, with 7 bases remaining between them. The germline V gene has CDR1 MNHEY and CDR2 SMNVEV (reference sequence). The CDR3 spells CASSSRDTQYF. The CDR3 nucleotides read TGTGCCAGCAGCTCCCGCGATACGCAGTATTTT.

This chain links TRBV5-1 with TRBJ2-7; D not certain. CDR1 SGHRS and CDR2 YFSETQ come from the germline V gene. The ends were cut back, 0 bases at V and 3 bases at J, with 10 bases in the middle. CDR3 length: 14 amino acids. For the CDR3, the DNA is TGCGCCAGCAGCTTGGTTGGGAACGTCTACGAGCAGTACTTC. Protein: CASSLVGNVYEQYF. The variable domain in full, with the rest retrieved from reference TRBV5-1 and TRBJ2-7, is KAGVTQTPRYLIKTRGQQVTLSCSPISGHRSVSWYQQTPGQGLQFLFEYFSETQRNKGNFPGRFSGRQFSNSRSEMNVSTLELGDSALYLCASSLVGNVYEQYFGPGTRLTVT.

In the case of this clone: Additional DNA sequences in this sample encode the identical CDR3. V is TRBV7-9 and J is TRBJ1-4; a possible D gene is TRBD1 (5 bases). Trimming removed 4 bases from V and 6 bases from J, with 12 bases in between. The CDR3 extends over 14 amino acids. The germline CDR1 and CDR2 sequences are SEHNR and FQNEAQ (reference sequence). DNA of the CDR3: TGTGCCAGCAGCTCCCGGGACGGAGATGAAAAACTGTTTTTT. Translation: CASSSRDGDEKLFF. Variable domain in full (rest from reference TRBV7-9 and TRBJ1-4): DTGVSQNPRHKITKRGQNVTFRCDPISEHNRLYWYRQTLGQGPEFLTYFQNEAQLEKSRLLSDRFSAERPKGSFSTLEIQRTEQGDSAMYLCASSSRDGDEKLFFGSGTQLSVL.

The rearrangement joins TRBV7-6 to TRBJ1-2; no clear D gene. CDR3 length: 15 residues. The V end lost 1 base, the J end lost 5 bases, and 14 bases lay between the germline ends. The germline CDR1 and CDR2 sequences are SGHVS and FNYEAQ. The CDR3 bases are TGTGCCAGCAGCTTAGAAGGGAAATCGGGTTATGGCTACACCTTC. It specifies CASSLEGKSGYGYTF.

The chain is built from TRBV5-6 and TRBJ2-7, with TRBD1 matching over 11 bases. Trimming took 4 bases from V and 1 from J; bases not matched to a gene: 13. Germline V gene data show CDR1 as SGHDT and CDR2 as YYEEEE. The CDR3 extends over 18 amino acids. In DNA form, the CDR3 reads TGTGCCAGCAGCGAACCCGGGACAGGGGGTCTAGAGTCCTACGAGCAGTACTTC. It encodes CASSEPGTGGLESYEQYF.

In its sample, this clone was seen once. The rearrangement uses TRBV29-1 and TRBJ2-5; the match to TRBD1 covers 7 bases. V lost 0 bases, J lost 6 bases, and 16 bases stayed unmatched. The CDR3 consists of 17 residues. Germline V lookup: CDR1 SQVTM, CDR2 ANQGSEA. The CDR3 coding sequence is TGCAGCGTTGAAGATCTGGGGTTGGCAGGGGGTTTTCAGACCCAGTACTTC. Residues: CSVEDLGLAGGFQTQYF.

This chain joins TRBV4-1 and TRBJ2-3; D is unresolved. Germline CDR1 MGHRA, CDR2 YSYEKL. This CDR3 is 15 amino acids long. V lost 4 bases and J 0 bases, leaving 11 bases between the germline ends. The CDR3 bases are TGCGCCAGCAGCCCGGCGGAAAGGAGCACAGATACGCAGTATTTT. Its protein is CASSPAERSTDTQYF.

The chain joins TRBV28 to TRBJ1-1, with D unresolved. The germline V gene encodes CDR1 MDHEN and CDR2 SYDVKM. This CDR3 has 16 residues. V lost 3 bases and J lost 5, with 19 bases in between. CDR3 DNA: TGTGCCAGCAGTTTCGATTTCTGGAAGGGAGAAACTGAAGCTTTCTTT. This translates into CASSFDFWKGETEAFF.

Of note for this clone: Other DNA sequences in the sample encode the same CDR3. This chain links TRBV11-3 with TRBJ2-2; D gene unclear. The CDR3 consists of 12 residues. V was cut by 0 bases and J by 7 bases, with 3 bases left in between. The V gene's germline CDR1 is SGHNT and CDR2 YENEEA. The CDR3: CASSLEGGELFF. CDR3 bases: TGTGCCAGCAGCTTAGAGGGCGGGGAGCTGTTTTTT.

This clone showed up just once. This chain uses TRBV2 with TRBJ2-7; TRBD2 might be the D (5 bases). Trimming shortened V by 2 bases and J by 5 bases, and 16 bases separated the two germline ends. Germline assignment: CDR1 SNHLY and CDR2 FYNNEI. The length of the CDR3 is 15 residues. The CDR3 spells CASSEPGSDDHEQYF. The CDR3 nucleotides read TGTGCCAGCAGTGAACCTGGGAGTGATGATCACGAGCAGTACTTC.

In regard to this clone: In the same sample, other DNA sequences code for this CDR3. V usage is TRBV2 and J usage is TRBJ1-5; D not certain. The CDR3 loop spans 15 amino acids. Trimming pared 1 base from V and 0 bases from J, leaving 7 bases between. Germline V gene data show CDR1 as SNHLY and CDR2 as FYNNEI. In DNA, the CDR3 is TGTGCCAGCAGTGAAGGGACTGATAGCAATCAGCCCCAGCATTTT. Translated, it gives CASSEGTDSNQPQHF.

With respect to this clone: Other DNA sequences within the sample encode an identical CDR3. The CDR3 loop reads CASSYSPTGELFF. In DNA, the CDR3 is TGTGCCAGCAGTTACTCCCCCACTGGGGAGCTGTTTTTT. The rearrangement joins TRBV6-5 to TRBJ2-2; D uncertain. The germline V gene encodes CDR1 MNHEY and CDR2 SVGAGI. V lost 0 bases and J lost 8, with 7 bases in between. The CDR3 is made up of 13 amino acids.

This chain connects TRBV7-6 to TRBJ1-1; TRBD1 agrees at 9 bases. CDR3 size: 16 residues. Germline V gene data show CDR1 as SGHVS and CDR2 as FNYEAQ. V shed 6 bases and J 1 base; nucleotides not matched to a gene: 9. The CDR3 sequence is CASRPTGGRENTEAFF. CDR3 sequence (DNA): TGTGCCAGCAGACCGACAGGGGGGAGGGAGAACACTGAAGCTTTCTTT.

In its sample, this clone was seen once. The chain links TRBV9 to TRBJ2-1; D may be TRBD1 (6 bases). V lost 0 bases, J lost 6 bases, and 16 bases lay in between. This CDR3 contains 16 residues. Germline assignment: CDR1 SGDLS and CDR2 YYNGEE. The CDR3 is CASSVDLGGSVNEQFF. As DNA, the CDR3 is TGTGCCAGCAGCGTAGATTTAGGGGGAAGCGTCAATGAGCAGTTCTTC.